The sequence of this TCR beta chain was determined in a study of graft-versus-host responses after intestinal transplantation. Study-level background: Tacrolimus plus steroids were given to all recipients for around three years, preceded by anti-thymocyte globulin induction.

This clone appeared a single time. Here immunoSEQ multiplex PCR was the method, and the copy in TCRdb shows in-frame clones only, minus some. The sample carries almost 70,000 clones, 80% to 95% recorded once. V was pared by 5 bases and J by 7 bases, with 15 bases between. CDR3 size: 12 residues. Germline CDR1 and CDR2: SQVTM and ANQGSEA. The source material was bone marrow, sampled around 720 days after intestinal transplantation. This chain connects TRBV29-1 to TRBJ2-7; maybe TRBD2 (7 bases). This receptor was taken from a human patient who received an intestinal transplant, so some T cells may come from the graft donor. The CDR3 region is CSVRRGAWEQYF. The DNA of the CDR3 is TGCAGCGTTCGCCGGGGGGCTTGGGAGCAGTACTTC.